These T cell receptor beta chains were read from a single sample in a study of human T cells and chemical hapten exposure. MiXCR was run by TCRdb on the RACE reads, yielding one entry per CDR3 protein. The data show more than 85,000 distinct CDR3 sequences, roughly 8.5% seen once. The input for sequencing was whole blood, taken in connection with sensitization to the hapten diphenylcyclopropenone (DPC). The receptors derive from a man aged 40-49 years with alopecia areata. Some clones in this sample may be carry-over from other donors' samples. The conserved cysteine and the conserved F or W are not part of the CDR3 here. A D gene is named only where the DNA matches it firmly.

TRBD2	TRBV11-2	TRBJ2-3	ASSLDGGRAIDTQY
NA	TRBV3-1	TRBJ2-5	ASSPSTISRQETQY
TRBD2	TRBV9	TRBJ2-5	ASSVGLAGAPRQEETQY
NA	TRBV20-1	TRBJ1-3	SASLAEGGTIY
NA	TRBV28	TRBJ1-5	ASSWTAYSNQPQH
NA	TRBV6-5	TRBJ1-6	ASSASFLAGSPLH
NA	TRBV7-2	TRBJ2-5	ASSAVPGSRAQY
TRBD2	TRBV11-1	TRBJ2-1	ASSWIAGGPNEQF
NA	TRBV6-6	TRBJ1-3	ASSYSTGREGNTIY
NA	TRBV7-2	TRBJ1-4	ASTRGLGEKLF
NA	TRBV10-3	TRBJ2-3	AISELGASVADTQY
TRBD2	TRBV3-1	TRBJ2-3	ASSLVAGVGTDTQY
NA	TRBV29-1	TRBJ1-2	SVGLTELSNYGYT
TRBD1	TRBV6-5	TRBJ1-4	ASSYAGGAANEKLF
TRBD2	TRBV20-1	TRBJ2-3	SAPQREVSTDTQY
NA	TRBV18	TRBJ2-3	ASSPPVTDTQY
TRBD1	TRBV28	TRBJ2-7	ASSEMDRERDEQY
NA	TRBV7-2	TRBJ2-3	ASSLGAAGGQDTQY
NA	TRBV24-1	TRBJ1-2	ATSATGLDGYT
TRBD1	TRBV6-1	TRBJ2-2	ASRRQGNTGELF
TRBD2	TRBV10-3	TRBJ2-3	AISAWLAGMNTQY
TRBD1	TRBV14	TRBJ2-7	ASSQVDRGPYEQY
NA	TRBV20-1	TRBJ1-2	SAPPGGATSNYGYT
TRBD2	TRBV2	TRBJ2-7	ASSLAGGYEQY
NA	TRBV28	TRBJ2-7	ASLSGSTYEQY
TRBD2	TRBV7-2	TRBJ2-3	ASSLGLAGGDTQY
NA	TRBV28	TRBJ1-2	ASSQKLNNGYT
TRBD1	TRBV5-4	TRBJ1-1	ASSPSAGTGNTEAF
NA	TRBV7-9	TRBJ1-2	ASSPEGAYGYT
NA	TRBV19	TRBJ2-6	ASSMGMDAGANVLT
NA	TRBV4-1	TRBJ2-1	ASSQNPNNEQF
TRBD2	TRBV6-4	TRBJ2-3	ASSLGTSGTTDTQY
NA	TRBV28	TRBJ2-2	ASSLSGTTGELF
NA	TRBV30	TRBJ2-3	AWSVLDTQY
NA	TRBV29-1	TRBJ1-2	SVDWGWDGYT
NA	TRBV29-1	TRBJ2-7	SVDLGRGGEQY
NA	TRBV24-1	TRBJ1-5	ATSDFNQPQH